The 10 T cell receptor beta chains reported below all come from one sample, sequenced in a study of radiotherapy plus CTLA-4 blockade in lung cancer. TCRdb keeps only in-frame clones here, not all; method: immunoSEQ multiplex PCR. The sample gives approximately 50,000 clones, 73% of which show up once; around 3.4% is in the top ten. The specimen comprised peripheral blood, sampled from a patient treated with radiotherapy plus ipilimumab. The receptors derive from a human donor with non-small cell lung cancer who had a complete response to radiotherapy plus ipilimumab.

V gene TRBV9 combines with J gene TRBJ2-1, with 10 positions matching TRBD2. Losses at the gene ends were 3 bases for V and 5 bases for J; bases not matched to a gene: 5. Germline V lookup: CDR1 SGDLS, CDR2 YYNGEE. This CDR3 contains 15 residues. The CDR3: CASSEGTSANNEQFF. For the CDR3, the DNA is TGTGCCAGCAGCGAGGGGACTAGCGCCAACAATGAGCAGTTCTTC.

This clone has just a few counts. This chain connects TRBV30 to TRBJ1-3, with D unclear. The V end lost 4 bases, the J end lost 0 bases, and 7 bases lay between the germline ends. Germline V gene lookup returns CDR1 GTSNPN and CDR2 SVGIG (reference sequence). The CDR3 has 13 amino acids. The CDR3 protein is CAWTRDSGNTIYF. The DNA for the CDR3 is TGTGCCTGGACACGGGACTCTGGAAACACCATATATTTT.

The chain employs TRBV18 and TRBJ2-7, with 8 bases identical to TRBD2. V shed 0 bases, J shed 3 bases, and the junction held 10 bases outside the gene matches. In germline, CDR1 is KGHSH, CDR2 LQKENI. The CDR3 is 17 residues long. The CDR3 DNA is TGTGCCAGCTCACCACCGGTTAGCGGGATTAACTACTACGAGCAGTACTTC. Translation: CASSPPVSGINYYEQYF.

The rearrangement links TRBV5-1 to TRBJ2-2; no clear D gene. CDR1 and CDR2 (germline): SGHRS, YFSETQ. Trimming shortened V by 4 bases and J by 8 bases, and 9 bases separated the two germline ends. The CDR3 consists of 12 residues. CDR3 protein: CASSQIGGELFF. The CDR3, as DNA: TGCGCCAGCAGCCAGATCGGGGGGGAGCTGTTTTTT.

The chain is built from TRBV5-1 and TRBJ2-1; D not resolved. The V and J ends lost 4 bases and 4 bases respectively, with 12 bases between them. The CDR3 has 14 amino acids. Germline CDR1 reads SGHRS; CDR2 reads YFSETQ. The CDR3 nucleotides are TGCGCCAGCAGCCCGTCCTTAGCATACAATGAGCAGTTCTTC. It translates to CASSPSLAYNEQFF.

This clone was seen only a few times. The chain employs TRBV19 and TRBJ1-2, with TRBD1 identical over 7 bases. The length of the CDR3 is 13 residues. V lost 3 bases to trimming and J lost 6 bases; unmatched junction nucleotides: 4. Per the germline V gene, CDR1 is LNHDA and CDR2 is SQIVND (reference sequence). The CDR3 is CASSIWQGDGYTF. CDR3 DNA: TGTGCCAGTAGTATTTGGCAGGGGGATGGCTACACCTTC.

The chain employs TRBV27 and TRBJ2-7; 15 nucleotides align to TRBD2. Per germline, CDR1 MNHEY and CDR2 SMNVEV (reference sequence). This CDR3 spans 18 amino acids. With 5 bases clipped from V and 4 bases from J, the junction kept 12 bases outside the gene matches. CDR3 nucleotides: TGTGCCAGCAGTCCTCGGACTAGCGGGGGGGCAAATTTTTACGAGCAGTACTTC. Encoded protein: CASSPRTSGGANFYEQYF.

This clone has just one count. This chain links TRBV6-1 with TRBJ2-2; 9 bases are shared with TRBD2. The CDR3 spans 18 residues. Germline CDR1 MNHNS, CDR2 SASEGT. V lost 3 bases to trimming and J lost 4 bases; unmatched junction nucleotides: 12. The CDR3 DNA follows: TGTGCCAGCAGTGATCTGGGGCTAGCGGGATCTTTCACCGGGGAGCTGTTTTTT. It encodes CASSDLGLAGSFTGELFF.

The chain joins TRBV11-2 to TRBJ2-1; D is uncertain. The CDR3 totals 12 residues. Germline lookup yields CDR1 SGHAT and CDR2 FQNNGV. Trimming removed 2 bases from V and 10 bases from J, with 9 bases in between. The CDR3: CASSLRNSEQFF. DNA of the CDR3: TGTGCCAGCAGCTTAAGGAACAGCGAGCAGTTCTTC.

This clone was counted a few times. The rearrangement uses TRBV9 and TRBJ2-1; TRBD2 matches 11 bases. V trimming: 2 bases; J trimming: 5 bases; junction bases outside the gene matches: 3. CDR1 is SGDLS, CDR2 YYNGEE, per germline. The CDR3 covers 15 residues. CDR3 amino acids: CASSVLAGGNNEQFF. The CDR3 DNA reads TGTGCCAGCAGCGTTTTAGCGGGAGGGAACAATGAGCAGTTCTTC.